This TCR beta chain stems from a study of early T cells in non-severe SARS-CoV-2 infection. TCRdb itself ran the 5' RACE reads through MiXCR, one entry per CDR3 protein. This table has tens of thousands of distinct CDR3 sequences, about 7% appearing once. The study's findings and limits: In VDJdb matching, anti-spike CD8 responses were favored while private and CD4 specificities went missing.

This clonotype appeared many times. Its antigen remains unknown. Trimming took 8 bases from V and 3 from J; bases not matched to a gene: 9. This CDR3 comprises 17 residues. This clonotype was sampled from an adult who was a healthcare worker with PCR-confirmed SARS-CoV-2 infection or an uninfected control (not recorded which). The genes are TRBV12-3 or TRBV12-4 and TRBJ2-2, with 13 bases aligning to TRBD2. Sequenced material: whole blood. As DNA, the CDR3 is TGTGCCAGCCGTATTAGGACTAGCGGGAGAGACACCGGGGAGCTGTTTTTT. It encodes CASRIRTSGRDTGELFF.